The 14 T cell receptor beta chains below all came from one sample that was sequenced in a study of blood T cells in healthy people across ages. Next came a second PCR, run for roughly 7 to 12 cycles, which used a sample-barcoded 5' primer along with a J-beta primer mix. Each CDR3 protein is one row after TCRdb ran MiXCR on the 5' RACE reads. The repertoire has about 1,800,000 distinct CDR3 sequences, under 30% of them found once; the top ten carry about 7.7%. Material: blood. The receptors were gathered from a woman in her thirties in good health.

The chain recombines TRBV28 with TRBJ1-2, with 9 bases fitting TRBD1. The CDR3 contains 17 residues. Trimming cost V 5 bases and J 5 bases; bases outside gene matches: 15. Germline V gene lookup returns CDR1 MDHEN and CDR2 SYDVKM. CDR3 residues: CASSTPGQGPSLYGYTF. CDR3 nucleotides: TGTGCCAGCAGTACACCGGGACAGGGCCCGTCCCTTTATGGCTACACCTTC.

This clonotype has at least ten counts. CDR3 DNA sequence: TGTGCCAGCAGCGCATTCGGGGCCCAGTACTTC. Encoded protein: CASSAFGAQYF. This chain connects TRBV7-6 to TRBJ2-5; possibly TRBD2 for D (5 bases). V was cut by 5 bases and J by 9 bases, with 10 bases left in between. Per the germline V gene, CDR1 is SGHVS and CDR2 is FNYEAQ. CDR3 length: 11 residues.

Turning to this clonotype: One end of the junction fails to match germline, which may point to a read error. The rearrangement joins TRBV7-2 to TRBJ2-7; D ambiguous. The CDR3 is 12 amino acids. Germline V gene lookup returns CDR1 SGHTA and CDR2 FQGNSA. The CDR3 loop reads CASSLIAYERYF. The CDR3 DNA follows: TGTGCCAGCAGCTTAATCGCCTACGAGCGGTACTTC.

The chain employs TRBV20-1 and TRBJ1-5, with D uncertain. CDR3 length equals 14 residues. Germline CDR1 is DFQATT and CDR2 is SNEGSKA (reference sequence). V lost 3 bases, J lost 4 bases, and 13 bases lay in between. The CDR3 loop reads CSASGGYGNQPQHF. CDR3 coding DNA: TGCAGTGCTAGTGGCGGGTATGGGAATCAGCCCCAGCATTTT.

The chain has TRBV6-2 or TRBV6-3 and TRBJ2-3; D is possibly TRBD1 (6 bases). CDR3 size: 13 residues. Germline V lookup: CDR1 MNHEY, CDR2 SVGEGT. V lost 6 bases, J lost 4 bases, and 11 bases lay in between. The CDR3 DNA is TGTGCCAGCAGACCTACAGGGTCAGATACGCAGTATTTT. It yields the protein CASRPTGSDTQYF.

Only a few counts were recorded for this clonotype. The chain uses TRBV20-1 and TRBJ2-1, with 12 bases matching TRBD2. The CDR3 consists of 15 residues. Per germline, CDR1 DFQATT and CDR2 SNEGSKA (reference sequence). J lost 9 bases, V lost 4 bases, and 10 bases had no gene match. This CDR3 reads CSANYGLAGSGEQFF. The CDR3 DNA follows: TGCAGTGCTAACTACGGACTAGCGGGAAGTGGTGAGCAGTTCTTC.

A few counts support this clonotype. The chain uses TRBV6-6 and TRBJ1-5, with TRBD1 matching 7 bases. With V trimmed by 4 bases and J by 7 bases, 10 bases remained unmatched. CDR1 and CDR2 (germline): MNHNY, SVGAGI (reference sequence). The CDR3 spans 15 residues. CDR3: CASSLVRQGGQPQHF. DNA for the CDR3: TGTGCCAGCAGTTTGGTGAGACAGGGTGGGCAGCCCCAGCATTTT.

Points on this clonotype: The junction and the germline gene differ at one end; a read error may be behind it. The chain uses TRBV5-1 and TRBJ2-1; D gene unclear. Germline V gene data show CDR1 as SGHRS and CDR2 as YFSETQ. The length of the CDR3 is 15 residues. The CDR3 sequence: CASSLGQLSYNKQFF. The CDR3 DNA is TGCGCCAGCAGCTTGGGGCAGCTCTCCTACAATAAGCAGTTCTTC. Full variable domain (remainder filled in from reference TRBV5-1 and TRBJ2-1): KAGVTQTPRYLIKTRGQQVTLSCSPISGHRSVSWYQQTPGQGLQFLFEYFSETQRNKGNFPGRFSGRQFSNSRSEMNVSTLELGDSALYLCASSLGQLSYNKQFFGPGTRLTVL.

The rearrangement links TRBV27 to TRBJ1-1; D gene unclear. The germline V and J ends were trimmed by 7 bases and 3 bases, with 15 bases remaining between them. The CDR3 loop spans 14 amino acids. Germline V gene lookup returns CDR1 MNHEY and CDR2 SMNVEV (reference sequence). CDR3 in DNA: TGTGCCAGCAAAGGTAGCGGTCGGTACACTGAAGCTTTCTTT. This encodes CASKGSGRYTEAFF.

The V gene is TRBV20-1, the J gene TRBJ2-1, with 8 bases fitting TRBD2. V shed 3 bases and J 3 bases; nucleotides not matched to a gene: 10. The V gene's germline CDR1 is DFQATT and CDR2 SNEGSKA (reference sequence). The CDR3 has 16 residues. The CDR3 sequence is CSARLMLLADYNEQFF. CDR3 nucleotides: TGCAGTGCTAGGTTAATGTTACTAGCGGACTACAATGAGCAGTTCTTC.

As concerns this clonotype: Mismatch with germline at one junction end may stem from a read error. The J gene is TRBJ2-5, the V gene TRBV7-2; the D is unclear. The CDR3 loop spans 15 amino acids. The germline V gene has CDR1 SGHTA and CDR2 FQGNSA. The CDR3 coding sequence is TGTGCTAGCAGCTTAGTTGCCCAGCCCCAAGAGACCCAGTACTTC. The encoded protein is CASSLVAQPQETQYF.

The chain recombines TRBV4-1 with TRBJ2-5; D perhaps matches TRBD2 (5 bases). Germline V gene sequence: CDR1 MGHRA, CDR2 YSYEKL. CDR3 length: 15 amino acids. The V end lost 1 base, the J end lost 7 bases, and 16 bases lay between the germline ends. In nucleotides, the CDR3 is TGCGCCAGCAGCCAAGCGACTAACGGGGTGGGGACCCAGTACTTC. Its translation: CASSQATNGVGTQYF.

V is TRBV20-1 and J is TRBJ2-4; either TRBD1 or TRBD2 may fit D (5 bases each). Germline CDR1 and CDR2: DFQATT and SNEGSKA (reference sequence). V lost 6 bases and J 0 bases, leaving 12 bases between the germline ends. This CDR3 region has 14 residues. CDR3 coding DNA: TGCAGTGCGGAGGACATCCTAGCCAAAAACATTCAGTACTTC. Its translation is CSAEDILAKNIQYF.

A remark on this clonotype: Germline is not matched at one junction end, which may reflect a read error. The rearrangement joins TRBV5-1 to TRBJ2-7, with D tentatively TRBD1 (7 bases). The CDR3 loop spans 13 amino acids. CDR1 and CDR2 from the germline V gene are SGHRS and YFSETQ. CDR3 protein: CANSPAQGGEQYF. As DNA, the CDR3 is TGCGCCAACAGCCCCGCCCAGGGGGGCGAGCAGTACTTC.